These T cell receptor beta chains were read from a single sample in a study of shared clonotypes between healthy human individuals. Profiling relied on immunoSEQ multiplex PCR, and the TCRdb table lists in-frame clones only, not all of them. The sample holds 600,000 to 800,000 clones, about two thirds seen once. Material: memory CD4+ T cells sorted from blood. These receptors came from a woman aged 25 to 39 in good health. Each CDR3 is given with its conserved first and last residue. Each record gives: clone size, V gene, J gene, CDR3 length, D gene, CDR3 DNA, CDR3 protein. A D gene is named only where the DNA matches it firmly. Clone sizes are given selectively: once, few, many, or a class where the clone is expanded.

size: NA; V: TRBV5-1; J: TRBJ2-7; length: 15; D: NA; DNA: TGCGCCAGCAGCCCTGGTGACCGCGACTCCTACGAGCAGTACTTC; CDR3: CASSPGDRDSYEQYF
size: few; V: TRBV2; J: TRBJ1-1; length: 14; D: TRBD1; DNA: TGTGCCAGCAGGGGACAGGGGGCGTACACTGAAGCTTTCTTT; CDR3: CASRGQGAYTEAFF
size: once; V: TRBV5-1; J: TRBJ2-3; length: 16; D: TRBD1; DNA: TGCGCCAGCAGCTGGGGACAGGGGCCTAGCACAGATACGCAGTATTTT; CDR3: CASSWGQGPSTDTQYF
size: NA; V: TRBV19; J: TRBJ1-5; length: 20; D: TRBD1; DNA: TGTGCCAGTAGTAGTCTAACGGGCCCAGGGGGAGTCCGTAGCAATCAGCCCCAGCATTTT; CDR3: CASSSLTGPGGVRSNQPQHF
size: once; V: TRBV7-9; J: TRBJ2-1; length: 14; D: NA; DNA: TGTGCCAGCAGCTTGGGTTCCCTCCCCAATGAGCAGTTCTTC; CDR3: CASSLGSLPNEQFF
size: NA; V: TRBV28; J: TRBJ2-7; length: 15; D: NA; DNA: TGTGCCAGCAACGGGGACGGGACGAAGAAATACGAGCAGTACTTC; CDR3: CASNGDGTKKYEQYF
size: NA; V: TRBV19; J: TRBJ1-5; length: 14; D: NA; DNA: TGTGCCAGTATGGCAGGGTGGGGGAATCAGCCCCAGCATTTT; CDR3: CASMAGWGNQPQHF
size: NA; V: TRBV5-4; J: TRBJ1-1; length: 16; D: NA; DNA: TGTGCCAGCAGAGTAGATGGAGGGTGGGGCAACACTGAAGCTTTCTTT; CDR3: CASRVDGGWGNTEAFF
size: NA; V: TRBV6-1; J: TRBJ2-5; length: 13; D: NA; DNA: TGTGCCACCGACCTTCAGGGTGGGGAGACCCAGTACTTC; CDR3: CATDLQGGETQYF
size: NA; V: TRBV5-1; J: TRBJ1-1; length: 14; D: NA; DNA: TGCGCCAGCAGGCGGGCAGAAATGAACACTGAAGCTTTCTTT; CDR3: CASRRAEMNTEAFF
size: NA; V: TRBV7-8; J: TRBJ2-7; length: 16; D: TRBD2; DNA: TGTGCCAGCAGCTCACTAATCGGTAGCGGGAGTGGCGAGCAGTACTTC; CDR3: CASSSLIGSGSGEQYF
size: NA; V: TRBV29-1; J: TRBJ1-3; length: 15; D: NA; DNA: TGCAGCGTTGGTGCAGGGCCGTTCTCTGGAAACACCATATATTTT; CDR3: CSVGAGPFSGNTIYF
size: NA; V: TRBV7-2; J: TRBJ2-7; length: 13; D: TRBD1; DNA: TGTGCCAGCAGCTTCGACAGGGACTACGAGCAGTACTTC; CDR3: CASSFDRDYEQYF
size: NA; V: TRBV4-2; J: TRBJ2-7; length: 15; D: NA; DNA: TGTGCCAGCAGCCGCGGGGACTCGATATCCTACGAGCAGTACTTC; CDR3: CASSRGDSISYEQYF
size: NA; V: TRBV15; J: TRBJ2-1; length: 19; D: TRBD2; DNA: TGTGCCACCAGCAGAGATCCCCGTGGACTAGCGGGAAAGGGCAATGAGCAGTTCTTC; CDR3: CATSRDPRGLAGKGNEQFF
size: NA; V: TRBV6-6; J: TRBJ1-2; length: 15; D: TRBD1; DNA: TGTGCCAGCAGTTTCCCCCCGGACAGGAACTATGGCTACACCTTC; CDR3: CASSFPPDRNYGYTF
size: NA; V: TRBV6-1; J: TRBJ1-3; length: 15; D: NA; DNA: TGTGCCAGCAGTGAGGTCCCGTCCTCTGGAAACACCATATATTTT; CDR3: CASSEVPSSGNTIYF
size: NA; V: TRBV27; J: TRBJ1-3; length: 20; D: NA; DNA: TGTGCCAGCGAAAACACCGCCCTGATAACCCCCGACAGCACTGGAAACACCATATATTTT; CDR3: CASENTALITPDSTGNTIYF
size: NA; V: TRBV28; J: TRBJ2-1; length: 13; D: NA; DNA: TGTGCCAGCAGTTTATCCCCCACTAGGTTTCAGTTCTTC; CDR3: CASSLSPTRFQFF
size: NA; V: TRBV28; J: TRBJ1-2; length: 13; D: TRBD1; DNA: TGTGCCAGCAGTTCAGGGACAGGGTCTGGCTACACCTTC; CDR3: CASSSGTGSGYTF
size: NA; V: TRBV5-6; J: TRBJ2-7; length: 14; D: NA; DNA: TGTGCCAGCAGCTTGGGACCTGCCTTTTACGAGCAGTACTTC; CDR3: CASSLGPAFYEQYF
size: few; V: TRBV6-1; J: TRBJ1-1; length: 12; D: NA; DNA: TGTGCCAGCAGTCAACCGAACACTGAAGCTTTCTTT; CDR3: CASSQPNTEAFF
size: NA; V: TRBV9; J: TRBJ1-1; length: 13; D: NA; DNA: TGTGCCAGCAGCGTAGCGGTGAACACTGAAGCTTTCTTT; CDR3: CASSVAVNTEAFF
size: NA; V: TRBV7-9; J: TRBJ2-7; length: 15; D: NA; DNA: TGTGCCAGCAGCTTGGGAAGGGGCAAAGATTACGAGCAGTACTTC; CDR3: CASSLGRGKDYEQYF
size: NA; V: TRBV28; J: TRBJ2-3; length: 17; D: TRBD2; DNA: TGTGCCAGCAGCCTAGGAAAAGCGGGGGGAAGCACAGATACGCAGTATTTT; CDR3: CASSLGKAGGSTDTQYF
size: NA; V: TRBV25-1; J: TRBJ2-5; length: 15; D: NA; DNA: TGTGCCAGCAGTCCCCCCTTAGGGGCCCAAGAGACCCAGTACTTC; CDR3: CASSPPLGAQETQYF
size: NA; V: TRBV10-3; J: TRBJ2-7; length: 13; D: NA; DNA: TGTGCCATTGGGGCAGGTATCCTGAGCGAGCAGTACTTC; CDR3: CAIGAGILSEQYF
size: NA; V: TRBV7-9; J: TRBJ2-2; length: 15; D: NA; DNA: TGTGCCAGCAGACACGGAGGGAGAGACACCGGGGAGCTGTTTTTT; CDR3: CASRHGGRDTGELFF
size: many; V: TRBV18; J: TRBJ1-2; length: 12; D: TRBD1; DNA: TGTGCCAGCTCAGCCCAGGGGGGCGGCTACACCTTC; CDR3: CASSAQGGGYTF
size: NA; V: TRBV5-1; J: TRBJ2-3; length: 15; D: NA; DNA: TGCGCCAGCAGCTTGGGGGACCGTCTCACAGATACGCAGTATTTT; CDR3: CASSLGDRLTDTQYF
size: NA; V: TRBV5-4; J: TRBJ1-3; length: 13; D: TRBD1; DNA: TGTGCCAGCAGGGACAGGGCGGGAAACACCATATATTTT; CDR3: CASRDRAGNTIYF
size: NA; V: TRBV28; J: TRBJ2-5; length: 15; D: TRBD1; DNA: TGTGCCAGCAGTTTCGGACAGGGGGTCCGGGAGACCCAGTACTTC; CDR3: CASSFGQGVRETQYF
size: NA; V: TRBV4-1; J: TRBJ1-5; length: 17; D: NA; DNA: TGCGCCAGCAGCCAACCTCCGGGCGGAGGCCGCAATGGCCCCCAGCATTTT; CDR3: CASSQPPGGGRNGPQHF
size: NA; V: TRBV6-1; J: TRBJ1-2; length: 14; D: NA; DNA: TGTGCCAGCAGTGAATGGGGGGCAACCTATGGCTACACCTTC; CDR3: CASSEWGATYGYTF
size: NA; V: TRBV7-8; J: TRBJ2-5; length: 14; D: TRBD1; DNA: TGTGCCAGCAGCTCCCGGGACAGCAAAGAGACCCAGTACTTC; CDR3: CASSSRDSKETQYF
size: NA; V: TRBV2; J: TRBJ2-3; length: 14; D: TRBD2; DNA: TGTGCCAGCAGCGGACTAGCGGGTACAGATACGCAGTATTTT; CDR3: CASSGLAGTDTQYF